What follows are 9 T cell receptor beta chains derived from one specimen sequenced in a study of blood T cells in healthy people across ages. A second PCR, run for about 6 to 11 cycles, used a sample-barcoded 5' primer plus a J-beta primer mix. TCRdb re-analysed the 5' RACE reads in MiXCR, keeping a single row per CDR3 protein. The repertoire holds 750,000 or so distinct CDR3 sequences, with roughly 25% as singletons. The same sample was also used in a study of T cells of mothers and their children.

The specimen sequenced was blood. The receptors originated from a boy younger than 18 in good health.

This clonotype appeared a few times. The DNA of the CDR3 is TGTGCCAGCGGCAACAGGGGCCCCGGGGAGCTGTTTTTT. The encoded protein is CASGNRGPGELFF. This chain connects TRBV12-3 or TRBV12-4 to TRBJ2-2; 7 nucleotides line up with TRBD1. The CDR3 extends over 13 amino acids. The trim removed 8 bases at V and 6 bases at J, leaving 6 bases unmatched.

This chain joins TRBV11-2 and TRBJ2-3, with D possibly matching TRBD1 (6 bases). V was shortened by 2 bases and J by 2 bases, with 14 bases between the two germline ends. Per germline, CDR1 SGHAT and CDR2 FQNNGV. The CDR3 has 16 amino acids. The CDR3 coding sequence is TGTGCCAGCAGCTTAACGACAGGAGGTTTCACAGATACGCAGTATTTT. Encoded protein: CASSLTTGGFTDTQYF.

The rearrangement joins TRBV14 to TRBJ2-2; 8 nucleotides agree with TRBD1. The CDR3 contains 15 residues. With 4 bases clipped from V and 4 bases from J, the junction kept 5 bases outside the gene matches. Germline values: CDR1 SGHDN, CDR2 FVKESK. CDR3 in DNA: TGTGCCAGCAGCCTCGGACAGGGTTTCACCGGGGAGCTGTTTTTT. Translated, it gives CASSLGQGFTGELFF.

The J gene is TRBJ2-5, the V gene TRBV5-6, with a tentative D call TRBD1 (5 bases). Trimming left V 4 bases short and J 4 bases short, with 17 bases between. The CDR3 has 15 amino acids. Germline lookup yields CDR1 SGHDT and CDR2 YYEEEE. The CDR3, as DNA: TGTGCCAGCAGCCCGGGCCAGGGATTAGGAGAGACCCAGTACTTC. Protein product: CASSPGQGLGETQYF. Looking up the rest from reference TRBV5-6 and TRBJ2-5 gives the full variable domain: DAGVTQSPTHLIKTRGQQVTLRCSPKSGHDTVSWYQQALGQGPQFIFQYYEEEERQRGNFPDRFSGHQFPNYSSELNVNALLLGDSALYLCASSPGQGLGETQYFGPGTRLLVL.

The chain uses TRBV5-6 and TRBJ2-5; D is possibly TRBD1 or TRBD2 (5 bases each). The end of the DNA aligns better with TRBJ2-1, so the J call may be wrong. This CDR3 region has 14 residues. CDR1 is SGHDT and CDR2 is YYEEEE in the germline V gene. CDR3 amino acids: CASSLGLRGGEQFF. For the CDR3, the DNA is TGTGCCAGCAGCTTGGGCCTCCGGGGCGGCGAGCAGTTCTTC.

The CDR3 spells CASSASDPETQYF. CDR3 coding DNA: TGTGCCAGCAGTGCCTCGGACCCCGAGACCCAGTACTTC. V is TRBV2 and J is TRBJ2-5, with D unresolved. The CDR3 runs to 13 residues. V was trimmed by 4 bases and J by 5 bases, leaving 11 bases between them. Germline V gene sequence: CDR1 SNHLY, CDR2 FYNNEI.

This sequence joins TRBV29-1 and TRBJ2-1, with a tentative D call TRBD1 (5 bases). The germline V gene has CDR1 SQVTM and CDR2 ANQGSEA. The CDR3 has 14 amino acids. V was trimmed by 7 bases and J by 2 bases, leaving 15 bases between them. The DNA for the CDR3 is TGCAGCGCACAGCCCAGGGTTACCTACAATGAGCAGTTCTTC. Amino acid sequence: CSAQPRVTYNEQFF.

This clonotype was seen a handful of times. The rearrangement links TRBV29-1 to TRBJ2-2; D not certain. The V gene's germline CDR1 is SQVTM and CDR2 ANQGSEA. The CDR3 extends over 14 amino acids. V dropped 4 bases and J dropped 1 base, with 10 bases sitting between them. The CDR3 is CSVGNVENTGELFF. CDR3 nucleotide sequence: TGCAGCGTTGGAAATGTGGAGAACACCGGGGAGCTGTTTTTT.

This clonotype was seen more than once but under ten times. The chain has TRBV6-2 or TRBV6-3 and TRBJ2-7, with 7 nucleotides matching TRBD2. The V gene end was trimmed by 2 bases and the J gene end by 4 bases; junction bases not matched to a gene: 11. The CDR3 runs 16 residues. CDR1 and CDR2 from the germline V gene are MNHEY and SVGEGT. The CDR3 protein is CASSYAAGDRRYEQYF. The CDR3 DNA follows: TGTGCCAGCAGTTACGCGGCGGGGGACCGCCGGTACGAGCAGTACTTC.